The rows below give T cell receptor beta chains drawn from one sample of a study of response to subunit inactivated influenza vaccine. TCRdb ran MiXCR on the RT-PCR reads and lists one entry per CDR3 protein. The sample records hundreds of thousands of distinct CDR3 sequences, approximately 16% being singletons. Sequenced material: CD4+ T cells sorted from PBMCs, taken less than 30 months after vaccination. These receptors came from a man aged 50-75 years who received an inactivated influenza vaccine. Each CDR3 is given with its conserved first and last residue. D genes are given only for firm matches. The listing skips clone size in some rows; elsewhere it reads once, few, many or a size class.

V	D	size	J	CDR3	DNA
TRBV20-1	.	.	TRBJ2-7	CSARRQIYSYEQYF	TGCAGTGCTAGGAGACAGATATACTCCTACGAGCAGTACTTC
TRBV5-5	TRBD1	few	TRBJ2-7	CASSLDRGQSYNEQYF	TGTGCCAGCAGCTTGGATCGGGGACAGTCCTACAACGAGCAGTACTTC
TRBV6-1	.	few	TRBJ1-3	CASSLPGASGNTIYF	TGTGCCAGCAGTCTCCCGGGAGCCTCTGGAAACACCATATATTTT
TRBV9	.	few	TRBJ2-2	CASSVSNWNTGELFF	TGTGCCAGCAGCGTTTCAAACTGGAACACCGGGGAGCTGTTTTTT
TRBV15	.	few	TRBJ2-3	CAIRITDTQYF	TGTGCCATCAGAATCACAGATACGCAGTATTTT
TRBV20-1	.	.	TRBJ2-5	CSARRPDRETQYF	TGCAGTGCTAGACGGCCGGACAGAGAGACCCAGTACTTC
TRBV29-1	.	.	TRBJ2-1	CSVAGPEQFF	TGCAGCGTTGCAGGGCCTGAGCAGTTCTTC
TRBV20-1	.	.	TRBJ2-1	CSAPGPPNYNEQFF	TGCAGTGCCCCTGGGCCCCCAAACTACAATGAGCAGTTCTTC
TRBV12-3/TRBV12-4	TRBD1	few	TRBJ1-2	CASSLKTGEGYGYTF	TGTGCCAGCAGTTTAAAAACAGGGGAGGGCTATGGCTACACCTTC
TRBV7-2	TRBD2	few	TRBJ2-3	CASSLVVLRERTDTQYF	TGTGCCAGCAGCTTAGTCGTTCTGCGGGAGCGCACAGATACGCAGTATTTT
TRBV4-3	.	few	TRBJ1-1	CASSRQWDTEAFF	TGCGCCAGCAGCCGTCAGTGGGACACTGAAGCTTTCTTT
TRBV7-2	.	few	TRBJ1-1	CASSPQRGTEAFF	TGTGCCAGCAGCCCCCAGAGGGGCACTGAAGCTTTCTTT
TRBV20-1	.	few	TRBJ2-1	CSARGPSSGEQFF	TGCAGTGCTAGAGGCCCGTCGTCCGGTGAGCAGTTCTTC
TRBV4-1	.	few	TRBJ1-2	CASSQEFGGGANYGYTF	TGCGCCAGCAGCCAAGAATTCGGAGGGGGAGCGAACTATGGCTACACCTTC
TRBV2	.	.	TRBJ1-4	CASSGRATRGEKLFF	TGTGCCAGCAGTGGAAGAGCGACAAGGGGGGAAAAACTGTTTTTT
TRBV6-2/TRBV6-3	.	.	TRBJ1-4	CASRRRGLREEKLFF	TGTGCCAGCCGTAGAAGGGGCCTCCGGGAAGAAAAACTGTTTTTT
TRBV20-1	.	.	TRBJ2-4	CSAAPQANIQYF	TGCAGTGCTGCCCCACAGGCAAACATTCAGTACTTC
TRBV5-5	.	.	TRBJ2-5	CASSSPPGTGLQETQYF	TGTGCCAGCAGCTCTCCACCCGGGACCGGGCTCCAAGAGACCCAGTACTTC
TRBV9	.	.	TRBJ2-7	CASSVGGDRTYEQYF	TGTGCCAGCAGCGTAGGGGGAGACCGAACCTACGAGCAGTACTTC
TRBV3-1	.	.	TRBJ2-6	CASSQESITGANVLTF	TGTGCCAGCAGCCAAGAGTCGATTACTGGGGCCAACGTCCTGACTTTC
TRBV6-2/TRBV6-3	.	.	TRBJ2-1	CASSPWGEQFF	TGTGCCAGCAGTCCGTGGGGTGAGCAGTTCTTC
TRBV7-3	.	once	TRBJ1-1	CASRVGQGDTEAFF	TGTGCCAGCAGAGTCGGGCAGGGCGACACTGAAGCTTTCTTT
TRBV20-1	.	.	TRBJ1-2	CSARDPRLVGYTF	TGCAGTGCTAGAGATCCCCGGTTAGTCGGCTACACCTTC
TRBV20-1	.	few	TRBJ2-1	CSASGTNPNEQFF	TGCAGTGCTAGTGGGACAAACCCCAATGAGCAGTTCTTC
TRBV5-4	.	.	TRBJ2-3	CASSPASAKDTQYF	TGTGCCAGCAGCCCGGCTAGCGCCAAAGATACGCAGTATTTT
TRBV29-1	TRBD2	.	TRBJ2-1	CSVTGTSSYNEQFF	TGCAGCGTTACCGGGACTAGCTCCTACAATGAGCAGTTCTTC
TRBV10-3	.	few	TRBJ2-5	CAISEAFQETQYF	TGTGCCATCAGTGAGGCTTTCCAAGAGACCCAGTACTTC
TRBV27	TRBD2	few	TRBJ2-7	CASSLGLAGVPGEQYF	TGTGCCAGCAGTTTGGGACTAGCGGGAGTCCCGGGAGAGCAGTACTTC
TRBV18	.	.	TRBJ1-2	CASSPIQGGTGGYTF	TGTGCCAGCTCACCAATCCAGGGAGGGACTGGTGGCTACACCTTC
TRBV27	TRBD1	.	TRBJ1-1	CASSSPTGQGFTEAFF	TGTGCCAGCAGTTCCCCGACGGGACAGGGATTCACTGAAGCTTTCTTT
TRBV20-1	.	.	TRBJ1-3	CSAREGQNTIYF	TGCAGTGCTAGAGAGGGGCAAAACACCATATATTTT
TRBV12-3/TRBV12-4	.	many	TRBJ1-5	CASSSGLNQPQHF	TGTGCCAGCAGCTCCGGACTCAATCAGCCCCAGCATTTT
TRBV29-1	TRBD1	.	TRBJ2-4	CSVRWTGLDIQYF	TGCAGCGTACGTTGGACAGGGCTTGACATTCAGTACTTC
TRBV7-8	.	many	TRBJ1-2	CASSLGRQGYGYTF	TGTGCCAGCAGCTTAGGGAGGCAGGGTTATGGCTACACCTTC
TRBV3-1	.	.	TRBJ2-1	CASSQRAYNEQFF	TGTGCCAGCAGCCAAAGGGCGTACAATGAGCAGTTCTTC
TRBV5-8	.	few	TRBJ2-3	CASSLDGVRTDTQYF	TGTGCCAGCAGCTTGGACGGGGTCCGCACAGATACGCAGTATTTT
TRBV20-1	.	.	TRBJ2-7	CSAKFPGSDYEQYF	TGCAGTGCTAAATTCCCCGGGAGCGACTACGAGCAGTACTTC
TRBV20-1	TRBD1	.	TRBJ1-5	CSATPTGGNQPQHF	TGCAGTGCTACCCCGACAGGGGGCAATCAGCCCCAGCATTTT